Below are 28 T cell receptor beta chains sequenced from a single sample in a study of regulatory T cells in long-lasting Graves disease. The time point here: newly diagnosed GD, antithyroid drugs for less than 3 months. There was RNA extracted from PBMCs, and the TCR library was made from it. Arm-PCR of CDR3 regions and iRepertoire HTBI primers were used to build TCR beta libraries. TCRdb analysed the multiplex PCR reads with MiXCR anew, one entry per CDR3 protein. The sample has 400,000 to 650,000 distinct CDR3 sequences; about 16% are singletons. The same sample was also studied in work on T cells in Graves' hyperthyroidism and ophthalmopathy.

The source material was peripheral blood mononuclear cells (PBMCs), sampled at new diagnosis, from a patient treated with antithyroid drugs. These receptors all stem from a woman aged 35 to 59 with Graves disease.

This clonotype showed up many times. The chain couples TRBV9 to TRBJ2-3; possible D gene TRBD1, 5 bases. CDR1 SGDLS and CDR2 YYNGEE come from the germline V gene. CDR3 length: 15 amino acids. V lost 1 base, J lost 2 bases, and 11 bases lay in between. CDR3 region: CASSVSGHITDTQYF. The CDR3 nucleotides read TGTGCCAGCAGCGTATCAGGACACATCACAGATACGCAGTATTTT. The entire variable domain, with the rest obtained from reference TRBV9 and TRBJ2-3, is as follows: DSGVTQTPKHLITATGQRVTLRCSPRSGDLSVYWYQQSLDQGLQFLIQYYNGEERAKGNILERFSAQQFPDLHSELNLSSLELGDSALYFCASSVSGHITDTQYFGPGTRLTVL.

This clonotype was observed a few times. The chain has TRBV19 and TRBJ2-7; D possibly corresponds to TRBD1 (6 bases). The germline V gene has CDR1 LNHDA and CDR2 SQIVND (reference sequence). The CDR3 covers 15 residues. Trimming left V 3 bases short and J 2 bases short, with 14 bases between. As DNA, the CDR3 is TGTGCCAGTAGTATTAGGTTAGCAGGGGCCTACGAGCAGTACTTC. This codes for CASSIRLAGAYEQYF.

This clonotype was detected a few times. This sequence joins TRBV25-1 and TRBJ1-1; the D is unclear. The CDR3 runs 13 residues. The germline V gene has CDR1 MGHDK and CDR2 SYGVNS. With 4 bases removed from V and 9 bases from J, the gap between germline ends came to 15 bases. The CDR3 protein is CASSALAGTQAFF. CDR3 in DNA: TGTGCCAGCAGTGCTCTCGCCGGCACCCAAGCTTTCTTT.

This clonotype was counted ten times or more. The CDR3 is CASSLYELGGAEAFF. The CDR3, as DNA: TGTGCCAGCAGCTTATACGAGTTAGGGGGAGCTGAAGCTTTCTTT. The chain joins TRBV11-3 to TRBJ1-1, with a possible D match to TRBD1 (6 bases). Trimming shortened V by 2 bases and J by 6 bases, and 16 bases separated the two germline ends. Germline values: CDR1 SGHNT, CDR2 YENEEA. The CDR3 is 15 residues long.

The rearrangement links TRBV7-2 to TRBJ2-7, with 10 bases fitting TRBD1. CDR1 is SGHTA and CDR2 is FQGNSA in the germline V gene. The CDR3 has 16 residues. V shed 5 bases, J shed 3 bases, and the junction held 10 bases outside the gene matches. CDR3 nucleotides: TGTGCCAGCAGCCAACTCCCCGGGACAGGGGACTACGAGCAGTACTTC. Its translation: CASSQLPGTGDYEQYF.

This clonotype was seen ten or more times. The J gene is TRBJ1-1, the V gene TRBV6-1, with D hard to call. CDR1 MNHNS and CDR2 SASEGT come from the germline V gene. This CDR3 contains 14 residues. Trimming took off 2 bases at V and 1 base at J, with 8 bases between the two ends. The CDR3 DNA reads as TGTGCCAGCAGTGAAACCCAATCGAACACTGAAGCTTTCTTT. Translation: CASSETQSNTEAFF.

The chain uses TRBV7-3 and TRBJ2-1; D is perhaps TRBD2 (5 bases). CDR1 and CDR2 from the germline V gene are SGHTA and FQGTGA. Trimming took 6 bases from V and 6 from J, leaving 15 bases between them. The CDR3 has 14 residues. The CDR3 DNA reads as TGTGCCAGCAGGAGGGTACACCGGGCCAATGAGCAGTTCTTC. This codes for CASRRVHRANEQFF.

This chain uses TRBV12-3 or TRBV12-4 with TRBJ1-4; D not certain. The V end was cut by 7 bases, the J end by 3 bases, with 6 bases between. CDR3 size: 12 residues. The CDR3 sequence: CASTRANEKLFF. CDR3 bases: TGTGCCAGCACGAGGGCTAATGAAAAACTGTTTTTT.

This clonotype came up many times. The chain couples TRBV12-5 to TRBJ1-5; D might be TRBD1 (5 bases). The CDR3 sequence is 17 residues long. Germline-derived CDR1 and CDR2 are LGHNT and FRNRAP. Trimming stripped 1 base from V and 0 bases from J, with 13 bases between. The CDR3 DNA reads as TGTGCTAGTGGTTTGGCCCTGGGGGACCGTAGCAATCAGCCCCAGCATTTT. This encodes CASGLALGDRSNQPQHF.

Ten or more counts support this clonotype. The V call is TRBV27, the J call TRBJ1-6; 9 bases are shared with TRBD1. The CDR3 is made up of 17 amino acids. With V trimmed by 6 bases and J by 4 bases, 10 bases remained unmatched. Germline CDR1 is MNHEY and CDR2 is SMNVEV (reference sequence). The CDR3 DNA follows: TGTGCCAGCAGATCCGGGGGACAGGGTCTTTATAATTCACCCCTCCACTTT. This gives the protein CASRSGGQGLYNSPLHF.

The V gene is TRBV11-2, the J gene TRBJ2-1; TRBD1 matches at 9 bases. With V trimmed by 4 bases and J by 4 bases, 5 bases remained unmatched. CDR1 is SGHAT and CDR2 is FQNNGV in the germline V gene. The CDR3 loop spans 15 amino acids. The CDR3 protein is CASSSGTGRYNEQFF. DNA for the CDR3: TGTGCCAGCAGCTCCGGGACAGGGAGGTACAATGAGCAGTTCTTC.

This clonotype has ten or more counts. The chain employs TRBV29-1 and TRBJ2-5; D assignment may be TRBD1 or TRBD2 (6 bases each). CDR3 length: 13 amino acids. The germline gives CDR1 SQVTM, CDR2 ANQGSEA. The germline V and J ends were trimmed by 7 bases and 1 base, with 13 bases remaining between them. The CDR3 bases are TGCAGCGGTGACCGGGGGCTCCAAGAGACCCAGTACTTC. It codes for CSGDRGLQETQYF.

This clonotype has a count of ten or more. J is TRBJ1-4 and V is TRBV5-1, with 11 bases identical to TRBD1. Germline V gene lookup returns CDR1 SGHRS and CDR2 YFSETQ. The CDR3 sequence is 14 residues long. The J segment lost 8 bases and the V segment lost 3 bases, leaving 3 bases of the junction unmatched. The DNA of the CDR3 is TGCGCCAGCAGCTCCGGGACAGGGGGAGAAAAACTGTTTTTT. It yields the protein CASSSGTGGEKLFF.

This clonotype was counted at least ten times. The chain combines TRBV28 with TRBJ2-3; D is uncertain. The V end lost 0 bases, the J end lost 5 bases, and 3 bases lay between the germline ends. The germline V gene has CDR1 MDHEN and CDR2 SYDVKM. There are 12 residues in the CDR3. The CDR3 protein is CASSLWGDTQYF. The CDR3, as DNA: TGTGCCAGCAGTTTATGGGGAGATACGCAGTATTTT.

This clonotype was counted at least ten times. The rearrangement links TRBV6-5 to TRBJ1-1, with TRBD1 matching 7 bases. Germline loops: CDR1 MNHEY, CDR2 SVGAGI. The CDR3 runs to 13 residues. Losses at the gene ends were 2 bases for V and 7 bases for J; bases not matched to a gene: 4. The chain's CDR3 is CASSYLTGIEAFF. The DNA of the CDR3 is TGTGCCAGCAGTTACCTGACAGGGATTGAAGCTTTCTTT.

This clonotype has more than one count but fewer than ten. The CDR3 bases are TGCAGTGCTAGAGCTAGCGGGGGGCCCATCGCGAGGACCTACGAGCAGTACTTC. Translated, it gives CSARASGGPIARTYEQYF. The rearrangement uses TRBV20-1 and TRBJ2-7; 11 bases map to TRBD2. From germline, CDR1 is DFQATT and CDR2 SNEGSKA (reference sequence). Trimming at V came to 1 base and at J to 2 bases, leaving 13 bases not matched to a gene. The CDR3 loop spans 18 amino acids.

Ten or more counts support this clonotype. This chain connects TRBV14 to TRBJ1-2; D unclear. Germline CDR1 and CDR2: SGHDN and FVKESK. With 0 bases removed from V and 1 base from J, the gap between germline ends came to 3 bases. The CDR3 covers 13 residues. In DNA form, the CDR3 reads TGTGCCAGCAGCCAAGAAAATAACTATGGCTACACCTTC. Encoded protein: CASSQENNYGYTF.

In its sample, this clonotype was seen many times. The rearrangement uses TRBV12-3 or TRBV12-4 and TRBJ2-3; D unresolved. The CDR3 covers 16 residues. V was trimmed by 6 bases and J by 2 bases, leaving 18 bases between them. As DNA, the CDR3 is TGTGCCAGCAGCTCAAGTACGAGACACCCCACAGATACGCAGTATTTT. Translating it yields CASSSSTRHPTDTQYF.

This chain uses TRBV4-1 with TRBJ1-1, with 8 bases lining up with TRBD1. The CDR3 is made up of 15 amino acids. Germline V CDR1 and CDR2: MGHRA, YSYEKL. V shed 0 bases and J 1 base; nucleotides not matched to a gene: 1. DNA of the CDR3: TGCGCCAGCAGCCAAGAACAGGGGGAGAACACTGAAGCTTTCTTT. Its translation: CASSQEQGENTEAFF.

The table lists this clonotype with many counts. The junction and the germline gene differ at one end; a read error may be behind it. This chain connects TRBV29-1 to TRBJ2-7, with D tentatively TRBD1 or TRBD2 (5 bases each). Germline CDR1 is SQVTM and CDR2 is ANQGSEA. The CDR3 runs 13 residues. Written as DNA, the CDR3 is TGCAGCGTCGAAGGGGAGCAGGGCGACGAGCAGTACTTC. As protein: CSVEGEQGDEQYF.

The rearrangement uses TRBV9 and TRBJ1-5; 9 bases match TRBD1. CDR1 is SGDLS, CDR2 YYNGEE, per germline. The CDR3 runs to 15 residues. With 4 bases clipped from V and 7 bases from J, the junction kept 9 bases outside the gene matches. CDR3 region: CASSLTGGAGQPQHF. The CDR3 nucleotides read TGTGCCAGCAGCCTCACAGGGGGCGCGGGGCAGCCCCAGCATTTT.

In its sample, this clonotype was seen many times. J is TRBJ2-1 and V is TRBV12-3 or TRBV12-4; D is possibly TRBD1 (5 bases). CDR3 size: 15 residues. Between the trimmed V and J ends, which lost 7 bases and 3 bases, there was a span of 16 bases. CDR3 region: CASNPGQSHYNEQFF. The DNA of the CDR3 is TGTGCCAGCAATCCCGGACAATCCCACTACAATGAGCAGTTCTTC.

CDR3 DNA: TGTGCCAGCAGCGCCCGGGACAGTACCCTAGAGCAGTACTTC. Amino acid sequence: CASSARDSTLEQYF. The chain couples TRBV7-9 to TRBJ2-7; 7 bases are a match to TRBD1. J was trimmed by 7 bases and V by 5 bases; bases with no gene match: 11. This CDR3 comprises 14 residues. Germline V CDR1 and CDR2: SEHNR, FQNEAQ (reference sequence).

V gene TRBV18 combines with J gene TRBJ2-4; D gene ambiguous. Per the germline V gene, CDR1 is KGHSH and CDR2 is LQKENI. Deletions cut 6 bases from V and 15 bases from J, with 6 bases between. The CDR3 runs to 8 residues. CDR3 protein: CASSVRYF. The CDR3 DNA is TGTGCCAGCTCGGTCCGGTACTTC.

This clonotype showed up just a few times. The rearrangement uses TRBV5-1 and TRBJ2-7; D is perhaps TRBD2 (5 bases). CDR1 and CDR2 (germline): SGHRS, YFSETQ. The V gene lost 4 bases and the J gene lost 7 bases, with 18 bases spanning the gap. The CDR3 sequence is 14 residues long. CDR3 DNA: TGCGCCAGCAGCCAATCCCAGACTACACGGGAGCAGTACTTC. This encodes CASSQSQTTREQYF.

The sample holds many counts of this clonotype. The chain's CDR3 is CAISESTSGGFSDTQYF. CDR3 DNA sequence: TGTGCCATCAGTGAGTCGACTAGCGGGGGTTTCTCAGATACGCAGTATTTT. The chain has TRBV10-3 and TRBJ2-3; 12 nucleotides align to TRBD2. Germline CDR1 reads ENHRY; CDR2 reads SYGVKD. This CDR3 is 17 amino acids long. The ends lost 0 bases at V and 4 bases at J; junction bases unmatched: 5.

This clonotype showed up many times. The chain carries TRBV28 and TRBJ2-4; 8 positions agree with TRBD1. Germline-derived CDR1 and CDR2 are MDHEN and SYDVKM. This CDR3 has 15 amino acids. Unmatched junction bases numbered 4, after V lost 6 bases and J lost 0 bases. CDR3: CASSMDRVAKNIQYF. In DNA form, the CDR3 reads TGTGCCAGCAGCATGGACAGGGTAGCCAAAAACATTCAGTACTTC. Using reference TRBV28 and TRBJ2-4 for the parts outside the CDR3, the full variable domain is DVKVTQSSRYLVKRTGEKVFLECVQDMDHENMFWYRQDPGLGLRLIYFSYDVKMKEKGDIPEGYSVSREKKERFSLILESASTNQTSMYLCASSMDRVAKNIQYFGAGTRLSVL.

In its sample, this clonotype was seen many times. The chain carries TRBV3-1 and TRBJ1-4; the D is unclear. V was clipped by 1 base and J by 12 bases, with 9 bases between them. Germline loops: CDR1 LGHDT, CDR2 YNNKEL (reference sequence). The CDR3 is 12 amino acids. The CDR3 sequence is CASSQGRLELFF. CDR3 nucleotide sequence: TGTGCCAGCAGCCAAGGCCGATTGGAACTGTTTTTT.